These T cell receptor beta chains were read from a single sample in a study of blood T cell repertoires in COVID-19. Clones were sequenced by immunoSEQ multiplex PCR, and TCRdb holds only the in-frame ones, with some missing. This repertoire shows 95,000 to 150,000 clones, around 88% found once; its top ten account for 0.75% to 0.9%. The material sequenced was peripheral blood. The receptors stem from a woman between 50 and 59 years old with active or convalescent COVID-19. Each CDR3 is given with its conserved first and last residue. Each record gives: J gene, V gene, CDR3 protein.

TRBJ2-7	TRBV28	CASSFRLAGGYEQYF
TRBJ2-7	TRBV4-1	CASSRGDSKNYEQYF
TRBJ2-2	TRBV2	CASASGLGIANTGELFF
TRBJ2-7	TRBV7-2	CASSRTRVPYEQYF
TRBJ1-1	TRBV14	CASSQGRSTEAFF
TRBJ1-1	TRBV2	CASSAQRSTEAFF
TRBJ1-5	TRBV24-1	CATSDLGGNQPQHF
TRBJ2-7	TRBV21-1	CASSTQKDRVATYEQYF
TRBJ1-1	TRBV18	CASSPTGIRLGNTEAFF
TRBJ1-1	TRBV6-5	CASSSQTGSEAFF
TRBJ2-3	TRBV3-1/TRBV3-2	CASSQGASGSADTQYF
TRBJ2-5	TRBV2	CASSGRGGVGETQYF
TRBJ1-3	TRBV30	CAWSRGTLANTIYF
TRBJ1-3	TRBV10-3	CAISESLGADSGNTIYF
TRBJ1-1	TRBV11-2	CASSSINTEAFF
TRBJ2-3	TRBV6-2/TRBV6-3	CASSKTTSSPTDTQYF
TRBJ2-1	TRBV18	CASSPGLAGVAGDNEQFF
TRBJ2-1	TRBV3-1/TRBV3-2	CASSQVTSGKGANEQFF
TRBJ2-1	TRBV18	CASSPGTGSYNEQFF
TRBJ2-1	TRBV28	CAVNEQFF
TRBJ2-1	TRBV9	CASSVEPTGGNDEQFF
TRBJ2-5	TRBV7-2	CASSLKSTSGSLNF
TRBJ2-5	TRBV18	CASSPMTGEETQYF
TRBJ1-2	TRBV3-1/TRBV3-2	CASSHRDSEGYTF
TRBJ2-5	TRBV6-5	CASSTGQTFQETQYF
TRBJ2-2	TRBV5-4	CASSRSSSSYTGELFF
TRBJ2-3	TRBV27	CASSSLDLRGETDTQYF
TRBJ2-1	TRBV5-4	CASSTGQRSSYNEQFF
TRBJ1-1	TRBV18	CASSQDRTDTEAFF
TRBJ1-4	TRBV7-2	CASSPTGFPTNEKLFF
TRBJ2-7	TRBV19	CASSARLAGSPYEQYF
TRBJ1-1	TRBV21-1	CASTPRANGQAFF